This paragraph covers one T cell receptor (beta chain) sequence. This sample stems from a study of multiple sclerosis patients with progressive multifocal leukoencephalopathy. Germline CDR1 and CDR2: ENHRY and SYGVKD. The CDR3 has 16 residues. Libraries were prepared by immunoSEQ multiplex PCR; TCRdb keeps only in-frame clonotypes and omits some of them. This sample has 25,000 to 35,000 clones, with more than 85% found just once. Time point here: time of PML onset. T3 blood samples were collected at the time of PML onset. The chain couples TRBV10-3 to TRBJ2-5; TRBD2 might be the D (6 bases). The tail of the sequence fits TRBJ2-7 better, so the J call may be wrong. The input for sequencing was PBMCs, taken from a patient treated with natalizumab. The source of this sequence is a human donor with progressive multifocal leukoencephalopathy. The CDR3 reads CAISEGLSGVIYEQYF. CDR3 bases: TGTGCCATCAGTGAGGGACTCTCGGGAGTAATCTACGAGCAGTACTTC.